A selection of T cell receptor beta chains follows, all from one sample in a study of cytomegalovirus exposure and HLA in healthy donors. Produced via immunoSEQ multiplex PCR; TCRdb's table is partial and in-frame only. The sample contains about 170,000 clones, roughly 80% of which appear only once. The material sequenced was PBMCs. The receptors were gathered from a male donor in good health and CMV-seronegative. Both conserved end residues are part of each CDR3. A D gene is named only where the DNA matches it firmly. Expanded clones are given a class, and other clones once, few, many or no size at all.

cdr3_nt cdr3_aa j_call v_call d_call clone_size
TGTGCCAGTTGGGACAGGGGGCGAGAATATGGCTACACCTTC CASWDRGREYGYTF TRBJ1-2 TRBV19 TRBD1 -
TGCGCCAGCAGCCAGCGCTCTGGAAACACCATATATTTT CASSQRSGNTIYF TRBJ1-3 TRBV4-1 - -
TGCGCCAGCAGCGTGGGACAGGGGAACTATGGCTACACCTTC CASSVGQGNYGYTF TRBJ1-2 TRBV5-1 TRBD1 once
TGTGCCAGCAGTGAAGTTGAGACATTGAACACTGAAGCTTTCTTT CASSEVETLNTEAFF TRBJ1-1 TRBV6-1 - -
TGTGCCAGTAGTAAGGCCGGGACTAGCGGAGCCTACGAGCAGTACTTC CASSKAGTSGAYEQYF TRBJ2-7 TRBV19 TRBD2 -
TGTGCCAGCAGCTCCCAAGTCGACAGGGGGCAAGAGACCCAGTACTTC CASSSQVDRGQETQYF TRBJ2-5 TRBV7-2 TRBD1 -
TGTGCCAGCACTTCCCCCTTTAGTTCGGACACTGAAGCTTTCTTT CASTSPFSSDTEAFF TRBJ1-1 TRBV2 - once
TGTGCCAGCAGCCCTGACTGGCAAGAGACCCAGTACTTC CASSPDWQETQYF TRBJ2-5 TRBV5-4 - -
TGTGCCAGCAGCTCGCGGGGGAGCTCCTACAATGAGCAGTTCTTC CASSSRGSSYNEQFF TRBJ2-1 TRBV7-9 TRBD2 -
TGCGCCAGCAGTCGAGGCGTCGGTCGGAGCAATCAGCCCCAGCATTTT CASSRGVGRSNQPQHF TRBJ1-5 TRBV10-2 - few
TGCGCCAGCAGCTTGGGGTTGGTAGCGGAGGGAAATGAGCAGTTCTTC CASSLGLVAEGNEQFF TRBJ2-1 TRBV5-1 - few
TGTGCCAGCAGCAGGAGGGATTGGGGAGAGACCCAGTACTTC CASSRRDWGETQYF TRBJ2-5 TRBV5-6 - -
TGTGCCAGCAGCTTTGAGGGGGGGAGCGCAGATACGCAGTATTTT CASSFEGGSADTQYF TRBJ2-3 TRBV5-4 - -
TGTGCCAGCAGCTTATTTGGAGGAGCCATCCAAGAGACCCAGTACTTC CASSLFGGAIQETQYF TRBJ2-5 TRBV7-6 - -
TGTGCCAGCAGCTTCGGGACAGGCTCCTACGAGCAGTACTTC CASSFGTGSYEQYF TRBJ2-7 TRBV7-9 TRBD1 few
TGTGCCAGCAGCCCTCCGGGACTAGCGGGTGAGCAGTTCTTC CASSPPGLAGEQFF TRBJ2-1 TRBV7-9 TRBD2 -
TGTGCCAGCAGCTTAGATCTACTAGCGGGGGAATCCTACGAGCAGTACTTC CASSLDLLAGESYEQYF TRBJ2-7 TRBV7-6 TRBD2 -
TGTGCCAGCACCGAGAACGCAGGGAACTACAATGAGCAGTTCTTC CASTENAGNYNEQFF TRBJ2-1 TRBV11-2 - -
TGTGCCATCAGCCCACCCGGAGCAGCGGACGAGCAGTACTTC CAISPPGAADEQYF TRBJ2-7 TRBV10-3 - -
TGTGCCAGCAGCGTATATAGGGACAGTCGAAGGAGGGAGACCCAGTACTTC CASSVYRDSRRRETQYF TRBJ2-5 TRBV7-9 TRBD1 -
TGTGCCAGCAGTTGGGGGGGGTCCACTGAAGCTTTCTTT CASSWGGSTEAFF TRBJ1-1 TRBV6-6 - -
TGTGCCAGCAGGAGCACCGGGACAGTGAACACTGAAGCTTTCTTT CASRSTGTVNTEAFF TRBJ1-1 TRBV7-2 TRBD1 -
TGTGCCAGTAGTATAGACAGCTCCTACGAGCAGTACTTC CASSIDSSYEQYF TRBJ2-7 TRBV19 - -
TGTGCCAGCAGCCCCTCTTCCTACGAGCAGTACTTC CASSPSSYEQYF TRBJ2-7 TRBV7-8 - -
TGTGCCAGCAGTCCCGGGACAGGGGTTCATGGCTACACCTTC CASSPGTGVHGYTF TRBJ1-2 TRBV6-6 TRBD1 -
TGCAGTGCCCCTGGAGAGCCCGGCTACACCTTC CSAPGEPGYTF TRBJ1-2 TRBV20-1 - few
TGTGCCAGCAGTTACGCCAGGGTAACTGAAGCTTTCTTT CASSYARVTEAFF TRBJ1-1 TRBV6-5 - -
TGTGCCAGCAGCTTCGGAGGTAACACTGAAGCTTTCTTT CASSFGGNTEAFF TRBJ1-1 TRBV9 - -
TGCAGCGTAAGAGACAGGGACGGCTACACCTTC CSVRDRDGYTF TRBJ1-2 TRBV29-1 TRBD1 -
TGTGCCAGTAGACAGGGGTTCCATAATTCACCCCTCCACTTT CASRQGFHNSPLHF TRBJ1-6 TRBV19 TRBD1 few
TGTGCCAGCAGTAGACAGGCAATCTCCTACAATGAGCAGTTCTTC CASSRQAISYNEQFF TRBJ2-1 TRBV6-5 - -
TGTGCCAGCAGCGTAGATGGCAGGATGAACACTGAAGCTTTCTTT CASSVDGRMNTEAFF TRBJ1-1 TRBV9 - -
TGTGCCAGCAGAAGGACAATATACGAGCAGTACTTC CASRRTIYEQYF TRBJ2-7 TRBV27 - -
TGTGCCAGCAAAAGCGGGACAGGGAACACTGAAGCTTTCTTT CASKSGTGNTEAFF TRBJ1-1 TRBV6-5 TRBD1 -
TGTGCCAGCAGTCCCGACAGGGGGCCATACTATGGCTACACCTTC CASSPDRGPYYGYTF TRBJ1-2 TRBV6-1 TRBD1 -
TGTGCCAGCAGCTTAGGACAGGGGGGCACAGATACGCAGTATTTT CASSLGQGGTDTQYF TRBJ2-3 TRBV11-3 TRBD1 -
TGTGCCAGCAGCCGACGAGGGCAGAATAATGAAAAACTGTTTTTT CASSRRGQNNEKLFF TRBJ1-4 TRBV4-2 - -
TGCGCCAGCAGCTTAAGGACAGGGGAAAGCTACGAGCAGTACTTC CASSLRTGESYEQYF TRBJ2-7 TRBV5-1 TRBD1 few
TGTGCCAGCAGTGCAAGAGGCGGGGGGGGCACAGATACGCAGTATTTT CASSARGGGGTDTQYF TRBJ2-3 TRBV6-1 TRBD2 -
TGTGCCAGCAGCCCCGAGGGGGTCGTAGTAAACACTGAAGCTTTCTTT CASSPEGVVVNTEAFF TRBJ1-1 TRBV7-2 - -
TGTGCCAGCAGCGACCCCTCCGGGGCGGGGGATACGCAGTATTTT CASSDPSGAGDTQYF TRBJ2-3 TRBV6-6 - -
TGTGCCAGCAGCTCCTCCGGGGTTCGGGGATACGAGCAGTACTTC CASSSSGVRGYEQYF TRBJ2-7 TRBV7-6 - -
TGCGCCAGCAGCTGGGGAGTGTGGGACAGGGGTAATTCACCCCTCCACTTT CASSWGVWDRGNSPLHF TRBJ1-6 TRBV5-1 TRBD1 few